These 29 T cell receptor beta chains were sequenced from one sample in a study of PD-1 blockade in mismatch repair-deficient tumors. This table comes from immunoSEQ multiplex PCR, and its TCRdb copy is limited to in-frame clones, with some not included. The sample has over 30,000 clones, approximately 80% seen once. The sample here was PBMCs, taken less than 7 weeks after starting pembrolizumab. All receptors come from an adult with mismatch repair-deficient cancer.

The CDR3 reads CASSESGEANYGYTF. CDR3 sequence (DNA): TGTGCCAGCAGTGAATCGGGAGAAGCTAACTATGGCTACACCTTC. V gene TRBV6-1 combines with J gene TRBJ1-2; D uncertain. Trimming stripped 2 bases from V and 0 bases from J, with 10 bases between. The CDR3 spans 15 residues. The germline V gene encodes CDR1 MNHNS and CDR2 SASEGT.

The rearrangement joins TRBV6-1 to TRBJ2-7; 8 nucleotides match TRBD1. Germline CDR1 is MNHNS and CDR2 is SASEGT. With 6 bases clipped from V and 0 bases from J, the junction kept 7 bases outside the gene matches. The CDR3 totals 15 residues. The CDR3 sequence: CASRDRVGGSYEQYF. Written as DNA, the CDR3 is TGTGCCAGCAGGGACAGGGTGGGGGGCTCCTACGAGCAGTACTTC.

V is TRBV2 and J is TRBJ1-5; tentatively, D is TRBD1 (6 bases). Germline V gene data show CDR1 as SNHLY and CDR2 as FYNNEI. Trimming removed 2 bases at V and 6 bases at J, with 14 bases between. This CDR3 comprises 15 residues. This CDR3 reads CASSESRGGSQPQHF. DNA for the CDR3: TGTGCCAGCAGTGAAAGCAGGGGAGGGAGTCAGCCCCAGCATTTT.

The V gene is TRBV7-3, the J gene TRBJ2-5; 7 bases match TRBD2. The CDR3 totals 15 residues. Unmatched junction bases numbered 7, after V lost 1 base and J lost 5 bases. The germline CDR1 and CDR2 sequences are SGHTA and FQGTGA. As DNA, the CDR3 is TGTGCCAGCAGCTTAAAGTCGGGGGGATGGGAGACCCAGTACTTC. It is translated as CASSLKSGGWETQYF.

The chain recombines TRBV9 with TRBJ2-2; 13 bases fit TRBD2. J lost 4 bases, V lost 4 bases, and 10 bases had no gene match. CDR3 length: 18 amino acids. Germline CDR1 and CDR2: SGDLS and YYNGEE. The CDR3 here is CASSPRTSGRPSTGELFF. The DNA of the CDR3 is TGTGCCAGCAGCCCCCGGACTAGCGGGAGACCGTCCACCGGGGAGCTGTTTTTT.

This chain connects TRBV9 to TRBJ1-2; tentatively, D is TRBD1 (6 bases). Germline V gene sequence: CDR1 SGDLS, CDR2 YYNGEE. V was pared by 1 base and J by 0 bases, with 13 bases between. The CDR3 consists of 16 residues. Here the CDR3 DNA reads TGTGCCAGCAGCGTATCCCCACAGGGAGCTAACTATGGCTACACCTTC. It specifies CASSVSPQGANYGYTF.

This clone was detected only a few times. This sequence joins TRBV4-1 and TRBJ2-7; D ambiguous. The CDR3 totals 15 residues. V was clipped by 1 base and J by 4 bases, with 14 bases between them. CDR1 is MGHRA and CDR2 is YSYEKL in the germline V gene. The CDR3 DNA is TGCGCCAGCAGCCAAGGCCTACCTTCAATGTACGAGCAGTACTTC. As protein: CASSQGLPSMYEQYF.

The CDR3 reads CASSLAVTSGSSTGELFF. The CDR3 coding sequence is TGTGCCAGCAGCTTAGCGGTGACTAGCGGGAGTAGTACCGGGGAGCTGTTTTTT. The chain uses TRBV7-6 and TRBJ2-2; 12 positions agree with TRBD2. Germline lookup yields CDR1 SGHVS and CDR2 FNYEAQ. CDR3 length: 18 amino acids. The V and J ends lost 0 bases and 5 bases, in that order; junction bases with no gene match: 7.

The V and J genes are TRBV6-5 and TRBJ1-2; D is unresolved. Germline lookup yields CDR1 MNHEY and CDR2 SVGAGI. There are 13 residues in the CDR3. The V end lost 2 bases, the J end lost 0 bases, and 4 bases lay between the germline ends. CDR3: CASSYLANYGYTF. DNA for the CDR3: TGTGCCAGCAGTTACCTAGCTAACTATGGCTACACCTTC.

The CDR3 is CASSLLLSNQPQHF. The CDR3 DNA sequence: TGTGCCAGCAGTTTACTTCTTAGCAATCAGCCCCAGCATTTT. The chain is built from TRBV28 and TRBJ1-5; D gene uncertain. Per germline, CDR1 MDHEN and CDR2 SYDVKM. Trimming shortened V by 2 bases and J by 0 bases, and 5 bases separated the two germline ends. The CDR3 loop spans 14 amino acids. The full variable domain, rest sourced from reference TRBV28 and TRBJ1-5, is DVKVTQSSRYLVKRTGEKVFLECVQDMDHENMFWYRQDPGLGLRLIYFSYDVKMKEKGDIPEGYSVSREKKERFSLILESASTNQTSMYLCASSLLLSNQPQHFGDGTRLSIL.

This clone has only a few counts. This rearrangement joins TRBV9 to TRBJ2-7; the D is unclear. The CDR3 has 15 residues. Germline V CDR1 and CDR2: SGDLS, YYNGEE. V shed 1 base and J shed 0 bases, with 11 bases lying between them. In DNA, the CDR3 is TGTGCCAGCAGCGTATACGGTGCGAGCTCCTACGAGCAGTACTTC. Amino acid sequence: CASSVYGASSYEQYF.

The chain couples TRBV6-5 to TRBJ1-5, with TRBD1 matching 9 bases. This CDR3 comprises 14 residues. CDR1 and CDR2 (germline): MNHEY, SVGAGI. V shed 5 bases, J shed 6 bases, and the junction held 5 bases outside the gene matches. The CDR3 coding sequence is TGTGCCAGCAGTGCTACAGGGGGCTCTCAGCCCCAGCATTTT. Residues: CASSATGGSQPQHF.

The genes are TRBV7-8 and TRBJ2-2; 8 bases are shared with TRBD2. Germline values: CDR1 SGHVS, CDR2 FQNEAQ. V lost 8 bases to trimming and J lost 5 bases; unmatched junction nucleotides: 7. The CDR3 length is 14 residues. CDR3 amino acids: CASRSGGRTGELFF. CDR3 DNA: TGTGCCAGCCGTTCGGGCGGGAGGACCGGGGAGCTGTTTTTT.

The chain is built from TRBV6-4 and TRBJ2-7; the match to TRBD2 covers 15 bases. CDR1 is MRHNA and CDR2 is SNTAGT in the germline V gene. The ends lost 2 bases at V and 3 bases at J; junction bases unmatched: 11. The CDR3 length is 19 residues. The CDR3 region has the DNA TGTGCCAGCAGTGACCCCAGACATAGGGGACTAGCGGGAGGCTACGAGCAGTACTTC. It translates to CASSDPRHRGLAGGYEQYF.

The chain links TRBV19 to TRBJ2-5; TRBD2 matches at 7 bases. Germline CDR1 LNHDA, CDR2 SQIVND (reference sequence). With 9 bases clipped from V and 5 bases from J, the junction kept 6 bases outside the gene matches. The CDR3 runs to 12 residues. The CDR3 protein is CASREAGETQYF. CDR3 DNA sequence: TGTGCCAGCCGGGAGGCGGGGGAGACCCAGTACTTC.

This clone was picked up a small number of times. The chain combines TRBV28 with TRBJ2-7, with a tentative D call TRBD1 (5 bases). V lost 5 bases and J 3 bases, leaving 14 bases between the germline ends. Germline V gene data show CDR1 as MDHEN and CDR2 as SYDVKM. This CDR3 contains 14 residues. The CDR3 loop reads CASSPSLGVYEQYF. DNA of the CDR3: TGTGCCAGCAGTCCAAGTTTAGGGGTCTACGAGCAGTACTTC.

V gene TRBV21-1 combines with J gene TRBJ1-3; TRBD1 reflects the table's D call only, with no check against the DNA. TRBV21-1 is termed a pseudogene. CDR3 length: 17 amino acids. CDR3 coding DNA: TGTGCCAGCAGCGACACAGACAGAATAGGGGCTGGAAACACCATATATTTT. Its protein is CASSDTDRIGAGNTIYF.

The chain combines TRBV5-1 with TRBJ1-2, with no clear D. This CDR3 contains 14 residues. Germline CDR1 SGHRS, CDR2 YFSETQ. The germline V and J ends were trimmed by 1 base and 3 bases, with 10 bases remaining between them. This CDR3 reads CASSLTNNDYGYTF. In DNA, the CDR3 is TGCGCCAGCAGCTTGACAAATAACGACTATGGCTACACCTTC. The full variable domain, completed using reference TRBV5-1 and TRBJ1-2, is KAGVTQTPRYLIKTRGQQVTLSCSPISGHRSVSWYQQTPGQGLQFLFEYFSETQRNKGNFPGRFSGRQFSNSRSEMNVSTLELGDSALYLCASSLTNNDYGYTFGSGTRLTVV.

The chain combines TRBV9 with TRBJ2-1, with 7 bases identical to TRBD1. V lost 4 bases, J lost 1 base, and 14 bases stayed unmatched. The germline CDR1 and CDR2 sequences are SGDLS and YYNGEE. The CDR3 has 18 residues. The CDR3 DNA reads TGTGCCAGCAGCATATCCCCCGGGACAGAGTTTTCCTACAATGAGCAGTTCTTC. Its protein is CASSISPGTEFSYNEQFF.

CDR3 nucleotide sequence: TGTGCCAGCAGCGTCGGGACACTCGGGACCCAGTACTTC. The encoded protein is CASSVGTLGTQYF. The chain has TRBV5-8 and TRBJ2-5, with D possibly TRBD1 on 6 matching bases. The CDR3 spans 13 residues. CDR1 SGHTS and CDR2 YDEGEE come from the germline V gene. Trimming removed 4 bases from V and 7 bases from J, with 14 bases in between.

The chain recombines TRBV5-1 with TRBJ2-1; D may be TRBD1 (5 bases). CDR3 length: 13 amino acids. V was cut by 4 bases and J by 3 bases, with 8 bases left in between. CDR1 and CDR2 from the germline V gene are SGHRS and YFSETQ. Here the CDR3 DNA reads TGCGCCAGCAGCGCAGACAGCTACAATGAGCAGTTCTTC. Translated: CASSADSYNEQFF.

This chain connects TRBV7-9 to TRBJ1-1; 7 bases align to TRBD1. This CDR3 is built from 15 residues. The germline CDR1 and CDR2 sequences are SEHNR and FQNEAQ (reference sequence). V was pared by 4 bases and J by 0 bases, with 5 bases of the junction left unmatched. The CDR3 region is CASSSPQGLNTEAFF. The CDR3 bases are TGTGCCAGCAGCTCCCCACAGGGGCTGAACACTGAAGCTTTCTTT.

The J gene is TRBJ2-3, the V gene TRBV2, with a tentative D call TRBD2 (7 bases). The CDR3 loop spans 14 amino acids. V lost 1 base to trimming and J lost 8 bases, with 13 bases between them. Per the germline V gene, CDR1 is SNHLY and CDR2 is FYNNEI. CDR3 amino acids: CASSEVGGGGTQYF. The CDR3 nucleotides read TGTGCCAGCAGTGAAGTTGGGGGCGGGGGTACGCAGTATTTT.

The chain has TRBV5-1 and TRBJ2-1; TRBD2 agrees at 14 bases. CDR3 length: 16 residues. Per germline, CDR1 SGHRS and CDR2 YFSETQ. The J segment lost 6 bases and the V segment lost 4 bases, leaving 6 bases of the junction unmatched. CDR3 DNA sequence: TGCGCCAGCAGCGGAACCGGGACTAGCGGGAGCAATGAGCAGTTCTTC. It yields the protein CASSGTGTSGSNEQFF. The full variable domain, its missing parts supplied by reference TRBV5-1 and TRBJ2-1, is KAGVTQTPRYLIKTRGQQVTLSCSPISGHRSVSWYQQTPGQGLQFLFEYFSETQRNKGNFPGRFSGRQFSNSRSEMNVSTLELGDSALYLCASSGTGTSGSNEQFFGPGTRLTVL.

The CDR3 loop reads CATGTSGTVGELFF. The CDR3 DNA follows: TGTGCCACCGGGACTAGCGGGACTGTCGGGGAGCTGTTTTTT. The genes are TRBV2 and TRBJ2-2; 13 nucleotides match TRBD2. Losses at the gene ends were 10 bases for V and 7 bases for J; bases not matched to a gene: 6. CDR1 and CDR2 (germline): SNHLY, FYNNEI. The CDR3 contains 14 residues.

The chain joins TRBV28 to TRBJ2-1; the D is unclear. This CDR3 contains 11 residues. The V gene's germline CDR1 is MDHEN and CDR2 SYDVKM. Deletions cut 6 bases from V and 6 bases from J, with 6 bases between. Here the CDR3 DNA reads TGTGCCAGCAGCCCGGGCAATGAGCAGTTCTTC. It codes for CASSPGNEQFF.

The chain is built from TRBV9 and TRBJ2-1; 8 bases are a match to TRBD2. From germline, CDR1 is SGDLS and CDR2 YYNGEE. CDR3 length equals 19 residues. The ends lost 0 bases at V and 0 bases at J; junction bases unmatched: 11. The chain's CDR3 is CASSVEGLAGPSSYNEQFF. CDR3 bases: TGTGCCAGCAGCGTAGAGGGGCTAGCGGGTCCGAGCTCCTACAATGAGCAGTTCTTC.

The chain recombines TRBV6-5 with TRBJ2-2; D call uncertain. The germline V gene has CDR1 MNHEY and CDR2 SVGAGI. This CDR3 region has 13 residues. Trimming left V 6 bases short and J 0 bases short, with 5 bases between. CDR3 DNA sequence: TGTGCCAGCAGGAGAGCGAACACCGGGGAGCTGTTTTTT. The encoded protein is CASRRANTGELFF.

The V gene is TRBV5-1, the J gene TRBJ1-1, with 7 bases lining up with TRBD1. The germline CDR1 and CDR2 sequences are SGHRS and YFSETQ. The junction had 2 bases not matched to a gene; V was cut back by 3 bases and J by 0 bases. The CDR3 contains 14 residues. The CDR3 protein is CASSSTGVNTEAFF. The CDR3 DNA sequence: TGCGCCAGCAGCTCCACAGGGGTGAACACTGAAGCTTTCTTT.